This T cell receptor beta chain derives from a study of T cell clonotyping in hematopoietic cell transplantation. Trimming took off 6 bases at V and 7 bases at J, with 16 bases between the two ends. CDR1 is SQVTM, CDR2 ANQGSEA, per germline. The CDR3 totals 12 residues. Generated by immunoSEQ multiplex PCR, the TCRdb table keeps only in-frame clones and is missing some. The sample comprises 10,000 to 15,000 clones, about 93% of which are singletons, and about 1.2% rests with the top ten. Sample: peripheral blood mononuclear cells. The clonotype originates from a man aged 25 to 40 in good health. Some clones in this sample may be carry-over from other donors' samples. This sequence joins TRBV29-1 and TRBJ2-7; D might be TRBD2 (6 bases). CDR3 amino acids: CSVLTGGEEQYF. CDR3 sequence (DNA): TGCAGCGTCCTGACCGGAGGGGAGGAGCAGTACTTC.